This T cell receptor (beta chain) comes out of a study of post-analysis software for immune sequencing data. Whole-study results and caveats: Patients showed TRBV5-6, TRBV5-1 and TRBV20-1 among 4 or 5 TRBV segments more frequent than in controls.

The CDR3 sequence is 12 residues long. CDR1 is DFQATT, CDR2 SNEGSKA, per germline (reference sequence). Unique molecular identifiers tagged the TCR beta cDNA libraries. Input of about 0.9 to 10 million T cells yielded approximately 500,000 cDNA molecules. MiXCR, run by TCRdb on the PCR reads, gives a single entry per CDR3 protein. The sample includes 600,000 to 700,000 distinct CDR3 sequences, around 64% seen only once; the top ten take around 11%. This clonotype was recorded once. Antigen specificity is unknown. The receptor's source is a girl aged 2 to 9 with multiple sclerosis. The chain combines TRBV20-1 with TRBJ1-2, with 7 bases identical to TRBD1. Sequencing used blood. CDR3 protein: CRARGHNYGYTF. In nucleotides, the CDR3 is TGCAGGGCGAGGGGGCACAACTATGGCTACACCTTC.